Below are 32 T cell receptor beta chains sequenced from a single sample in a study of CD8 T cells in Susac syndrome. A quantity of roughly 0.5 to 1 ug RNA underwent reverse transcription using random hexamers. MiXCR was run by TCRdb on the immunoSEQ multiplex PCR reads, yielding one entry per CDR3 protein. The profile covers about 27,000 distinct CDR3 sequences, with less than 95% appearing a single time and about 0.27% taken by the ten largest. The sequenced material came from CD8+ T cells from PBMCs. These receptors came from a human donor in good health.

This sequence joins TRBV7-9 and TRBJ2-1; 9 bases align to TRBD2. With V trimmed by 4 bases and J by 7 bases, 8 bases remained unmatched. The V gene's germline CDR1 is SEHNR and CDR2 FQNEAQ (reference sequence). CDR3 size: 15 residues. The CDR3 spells CASSYGPGLANEQFF. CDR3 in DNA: TGTGCCAGCAGCTACGGACCGGGACTAGCTAATGAGCAGTTCTTC.

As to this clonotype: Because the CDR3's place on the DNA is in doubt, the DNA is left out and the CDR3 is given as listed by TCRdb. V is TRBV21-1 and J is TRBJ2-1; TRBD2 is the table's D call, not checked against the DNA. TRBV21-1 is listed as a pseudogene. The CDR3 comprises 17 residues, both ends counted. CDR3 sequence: CASSKRVGRGAGNEQFF.

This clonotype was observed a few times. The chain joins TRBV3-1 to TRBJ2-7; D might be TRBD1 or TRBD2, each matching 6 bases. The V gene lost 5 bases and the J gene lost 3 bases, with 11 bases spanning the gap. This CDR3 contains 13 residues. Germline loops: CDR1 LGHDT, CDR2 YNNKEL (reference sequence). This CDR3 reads CASSSGAGYEQYF. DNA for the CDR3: TGTGCCAGCAGCTCGGGGGCTGGCTACGAGCAGTACTTC.

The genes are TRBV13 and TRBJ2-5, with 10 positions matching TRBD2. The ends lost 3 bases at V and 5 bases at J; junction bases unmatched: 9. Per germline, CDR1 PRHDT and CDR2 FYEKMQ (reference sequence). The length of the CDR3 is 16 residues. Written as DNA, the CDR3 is TGTGCCAGCAGCTTTTTTTCCGGGACTAGCGCGGAGACCCAGTACTTC. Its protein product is CASSFFSGTSAETQYF.

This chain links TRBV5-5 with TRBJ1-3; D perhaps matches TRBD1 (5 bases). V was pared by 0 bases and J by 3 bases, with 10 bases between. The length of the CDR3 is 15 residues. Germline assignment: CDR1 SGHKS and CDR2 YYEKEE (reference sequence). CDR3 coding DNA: TGTGCCAGCAGCTTGGGGGGGAGCCATGGAAACACCATATATTTT. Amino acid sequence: CASSLGGSHGNTIYF. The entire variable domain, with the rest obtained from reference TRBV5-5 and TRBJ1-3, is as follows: DAGVTQSPTHLIKTRGQQVTLRCSPISGHKSVSWYQQVLGQGPQFIFQYYEKEERGRGNFPDRFSARQFPNYSSELNVNALLLGDSALYLCASSLGGSHGNTIYFGEGSWLTVV.

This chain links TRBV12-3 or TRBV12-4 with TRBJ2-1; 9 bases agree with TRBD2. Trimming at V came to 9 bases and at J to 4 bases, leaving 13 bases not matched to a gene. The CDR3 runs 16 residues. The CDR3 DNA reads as TGTGCCAGTCTTGGGGGTAGCGGGGGCCTTTACAATGAGCAGTTCTTC. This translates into CASLGGSGGLYNEQFF.

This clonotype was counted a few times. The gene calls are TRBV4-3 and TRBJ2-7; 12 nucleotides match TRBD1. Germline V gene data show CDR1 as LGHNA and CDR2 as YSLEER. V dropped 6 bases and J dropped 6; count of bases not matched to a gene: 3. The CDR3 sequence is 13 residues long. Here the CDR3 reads CASSLGQGAEQYF. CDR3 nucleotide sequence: TGCGCCAGCAGTCTGGGACAGGGGGCCGAGCAGTACTTC.

CDR3 coding DNA: TGTGCCAGCAGATCCGTAAGGGACAGGGGAGAATATACGCAGTATTTT. It is translated as CASRSVRDRGEYTQYF. V usage is TRBV7-2 and J usage is TRBJ2-3; 10 bases agree with TRBD1. The CDR3 has 16 amino acids. The junction had 13 bases not matched to a gene; V was cut back by 6 bases and J by 7 bases. Germline assignment: CDR1 SGHTA and CDR2 FQGNSA.

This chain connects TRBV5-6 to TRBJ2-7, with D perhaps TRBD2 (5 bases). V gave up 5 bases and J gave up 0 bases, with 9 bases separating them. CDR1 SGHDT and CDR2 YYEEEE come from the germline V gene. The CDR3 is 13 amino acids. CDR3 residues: CASSRTPSYEQYF. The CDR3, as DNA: TGTGCCAGCAGTAGGACTCCCTCCTACGAGCAGTACTTC.

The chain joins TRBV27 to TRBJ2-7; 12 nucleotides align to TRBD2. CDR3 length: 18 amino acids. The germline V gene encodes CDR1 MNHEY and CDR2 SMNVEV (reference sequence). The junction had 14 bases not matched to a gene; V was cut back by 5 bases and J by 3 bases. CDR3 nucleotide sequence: TGTGCCAGCAGTCCCAGACTAGCGGGGGCCGCAGCGGTCTACGAGCAGTACTTC. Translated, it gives CASSPRLAGAAAVYEQYF.

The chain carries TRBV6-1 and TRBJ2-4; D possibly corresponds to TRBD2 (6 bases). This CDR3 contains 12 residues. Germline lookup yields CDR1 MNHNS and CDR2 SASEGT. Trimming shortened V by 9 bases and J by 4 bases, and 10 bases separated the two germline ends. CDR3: CASRDSKNIQYF. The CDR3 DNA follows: TGTGCCAGTCGGGACTCAAAAAACATTCAGTACTTC.

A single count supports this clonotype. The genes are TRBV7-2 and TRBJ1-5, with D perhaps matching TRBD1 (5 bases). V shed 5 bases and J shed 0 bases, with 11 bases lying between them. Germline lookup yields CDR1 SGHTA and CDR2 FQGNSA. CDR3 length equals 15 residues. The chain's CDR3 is CASSRDGNSNQPQHF. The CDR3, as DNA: TGTGCCAGCAGCCGGGACGGCAATAGCAATCAGCCCCAGCATTTT.

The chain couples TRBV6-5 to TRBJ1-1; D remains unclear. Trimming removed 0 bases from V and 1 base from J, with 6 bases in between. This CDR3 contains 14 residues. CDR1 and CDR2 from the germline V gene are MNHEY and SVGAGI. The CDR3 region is CASSYSNGNTEAFF. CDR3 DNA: TGTGCCAGCAGTTACTCGAATGGGAACACTGAAGCTTTCTTT.

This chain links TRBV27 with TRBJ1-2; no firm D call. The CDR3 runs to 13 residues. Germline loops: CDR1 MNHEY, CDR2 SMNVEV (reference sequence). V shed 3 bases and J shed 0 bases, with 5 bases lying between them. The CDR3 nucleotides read TGTGCCAGCAGTTTGCACCCTAACTATGGCTACACCTTC. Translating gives CASSLHPNYGYTF.

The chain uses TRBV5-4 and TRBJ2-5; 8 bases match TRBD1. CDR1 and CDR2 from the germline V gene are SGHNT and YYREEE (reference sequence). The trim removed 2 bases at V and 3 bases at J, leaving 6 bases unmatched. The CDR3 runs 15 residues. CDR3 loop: CASSFRRGLEETQYF. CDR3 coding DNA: TGTGCCAGCAGCTTCCGCAGGGGGCTCGAAGAGACCCAGTACTTC.

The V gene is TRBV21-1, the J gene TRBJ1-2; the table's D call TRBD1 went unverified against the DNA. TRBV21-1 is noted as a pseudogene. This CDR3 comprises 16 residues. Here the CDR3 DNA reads TGTGCCAGCAGCAAATACTCGGGACAGTCATTCTATGGCTACACCTTC. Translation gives CASSKYSGQSFYGYTF.

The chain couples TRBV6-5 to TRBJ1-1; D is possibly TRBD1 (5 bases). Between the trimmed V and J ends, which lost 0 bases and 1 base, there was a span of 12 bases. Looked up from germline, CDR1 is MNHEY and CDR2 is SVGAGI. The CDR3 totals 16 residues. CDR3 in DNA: TGTGCCAGCAGTTACTCAGGGGTGAAGTGGAACACTGAAGCTTTCTTT. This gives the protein CASSYSGVKWNTEAFF.

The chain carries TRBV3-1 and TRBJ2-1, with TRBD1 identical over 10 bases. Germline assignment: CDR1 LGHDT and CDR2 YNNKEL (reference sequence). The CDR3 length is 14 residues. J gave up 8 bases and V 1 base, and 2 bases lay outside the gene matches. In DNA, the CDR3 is TGTGCCAGCAGCCAAGGGACAGGGGGGGATGAGCAGTTCTTC. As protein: CASSQGTGGDEQFF.

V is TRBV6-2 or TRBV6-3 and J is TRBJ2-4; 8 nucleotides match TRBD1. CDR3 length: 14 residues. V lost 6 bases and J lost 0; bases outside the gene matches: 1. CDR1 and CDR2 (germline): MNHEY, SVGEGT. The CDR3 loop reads CASRTGEAKNIQYF. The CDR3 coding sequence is TGTGCCAGCAGGACAGGGGAAGCCAAAAACATTCAGTACTTC.

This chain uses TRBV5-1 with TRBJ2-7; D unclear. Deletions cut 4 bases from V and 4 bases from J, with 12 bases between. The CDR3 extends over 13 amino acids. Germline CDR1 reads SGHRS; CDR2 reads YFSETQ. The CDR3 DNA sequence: TGCGCCAGCAGCCCAGAATACACTTACGAGCAGTACTTC. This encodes CASSPEYTYEQYF.

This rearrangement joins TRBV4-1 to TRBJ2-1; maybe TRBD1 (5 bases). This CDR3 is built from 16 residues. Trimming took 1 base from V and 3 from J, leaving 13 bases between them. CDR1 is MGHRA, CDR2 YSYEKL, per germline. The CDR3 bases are TGCGCCAGCAGCCAAGCCTCAGGGTCACGCTACAATGAGCAGTTCTTC. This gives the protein CASSQASGSRYNEQFF.

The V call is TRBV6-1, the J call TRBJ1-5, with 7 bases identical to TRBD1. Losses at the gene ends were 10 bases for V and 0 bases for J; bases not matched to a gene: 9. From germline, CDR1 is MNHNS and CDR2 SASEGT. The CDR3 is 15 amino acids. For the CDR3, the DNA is TGTGCCACCTCGGGACAGTCTTATAGCAATCAGCCCCAGCATTTT. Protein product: CATSGQSYSNQPQHF.

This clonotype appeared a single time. This chain's CDR3 is CASSFGTFEQYF. The CDR3 nucleotides read TGTGCCAGCAGTTTCGGGACCTTCGAGCAGTACTTC. This chain links TRBV5-6 with TRBJ2-7; D possibly uses TRBD1 or TRBD2 (5 bases each). CDR1 and CDR2 (germline): SGHDT, YYEEEE. The CDR3 extends over 12 amino acids. V shed 5 bases and J shed 6 bases, with 12 bases lying between them.

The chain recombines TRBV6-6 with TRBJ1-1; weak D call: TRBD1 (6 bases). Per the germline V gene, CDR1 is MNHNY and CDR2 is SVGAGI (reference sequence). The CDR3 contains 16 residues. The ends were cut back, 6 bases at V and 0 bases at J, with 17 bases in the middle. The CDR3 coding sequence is TGTGCCAGCAGCCCCCCCCGGAGGGGGATGAACACTGAAGCTTTCTTT. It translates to CASSPPRRGMNTEAFF.

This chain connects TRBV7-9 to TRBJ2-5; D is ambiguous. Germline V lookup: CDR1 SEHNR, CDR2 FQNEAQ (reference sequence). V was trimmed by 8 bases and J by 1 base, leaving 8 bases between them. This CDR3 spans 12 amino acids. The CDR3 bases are TGTGCCAGCTTGGACGGCCAAGAGACCCAGTACTTC. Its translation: CASLDGQETQYF.

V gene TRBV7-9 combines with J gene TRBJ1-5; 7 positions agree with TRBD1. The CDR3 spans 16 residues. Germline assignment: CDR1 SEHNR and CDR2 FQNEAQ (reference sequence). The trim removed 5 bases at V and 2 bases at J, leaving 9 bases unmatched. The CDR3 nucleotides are TGTGCCAGCAGCCCTGGGGACAGCTCGGGCAATCAGCCCCAGCATTTT. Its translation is CASSPGDSSGNQPQHF.

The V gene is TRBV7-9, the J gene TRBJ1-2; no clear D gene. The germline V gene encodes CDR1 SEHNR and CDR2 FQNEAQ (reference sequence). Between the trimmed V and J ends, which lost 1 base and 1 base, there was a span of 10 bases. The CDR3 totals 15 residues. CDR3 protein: CASSLEGEFNYGYTF. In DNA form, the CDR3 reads TGTGCCAGCAGCTTAGAGGGAGAGTTTAACTATGGCTACACCTTC.

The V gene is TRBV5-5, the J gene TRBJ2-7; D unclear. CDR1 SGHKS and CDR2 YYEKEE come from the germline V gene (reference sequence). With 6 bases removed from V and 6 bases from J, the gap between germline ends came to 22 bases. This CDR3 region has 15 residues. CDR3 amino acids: CASNTPGRYSAEQYF. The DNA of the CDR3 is TGTGCCAGCAACACCCCTGGCCGTTATTCCGCCGAGCAGTACTTC.

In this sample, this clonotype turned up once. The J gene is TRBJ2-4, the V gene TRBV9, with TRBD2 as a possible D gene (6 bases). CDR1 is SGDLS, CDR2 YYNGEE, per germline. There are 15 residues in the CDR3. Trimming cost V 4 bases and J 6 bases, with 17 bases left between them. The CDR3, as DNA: TGTGCCAGCAGCTCGCGGGGACTGATTGGAAACATTCAGTACTTC. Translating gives CASSSRGLIGNIQYF.

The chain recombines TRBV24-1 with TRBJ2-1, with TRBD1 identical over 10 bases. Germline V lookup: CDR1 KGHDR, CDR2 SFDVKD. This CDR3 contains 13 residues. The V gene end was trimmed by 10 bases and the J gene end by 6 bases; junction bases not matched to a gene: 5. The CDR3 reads CATGTGVSNEQFF. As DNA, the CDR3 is TGTGCCACGGGGACAGGGGTGAGCAATGAGCAGTTCTTC.

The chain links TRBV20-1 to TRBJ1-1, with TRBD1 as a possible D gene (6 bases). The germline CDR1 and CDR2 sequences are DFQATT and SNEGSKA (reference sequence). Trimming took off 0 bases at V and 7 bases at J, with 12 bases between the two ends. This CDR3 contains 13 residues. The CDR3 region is CSAREWTANEAFF. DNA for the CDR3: TGCAGTGCTAGAGAGTGGACAGCTAATGAAGCTTTCTTT.

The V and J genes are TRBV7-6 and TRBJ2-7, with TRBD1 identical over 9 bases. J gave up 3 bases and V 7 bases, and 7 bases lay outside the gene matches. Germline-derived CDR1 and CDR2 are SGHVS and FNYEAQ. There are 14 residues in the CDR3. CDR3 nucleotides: TGTGCCAGCACGGCCTTGACAGGGGGCTACGAGCAGTACTTC. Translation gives CASTALTGGYEQYF.